One and the same sample provided the 6 T cell receptor beta chains below, sequenced in a study of CD8 T cells in Susac syndrome. An input of about 0.5 to 1 ug of RNA was subjected to reverse transcription using random hexamers. TCRdb processed the immunoSEQ multiplex PCR reads anew with MiXCR; each CDR3 protein has one entry. The repertoire includes 95,000 to 150,000 distinct CDR3 sequences, nearly 96% of them detected once, and less than 0.15% sits in the top ten. Sequencing used CD4+ T cells from PBMCs. The receptors were gathered from a human donor with Susac syndrome.

The chain recombines TRBV20-1 with TRBJ2-2; weak D call: TRBD1 (5 bases). In germline, CDR1 is DFQATT, CDR2 SNEGSKA (reference sequence). The CDR3 totals 14 residues. Trimming removed 3 bases at V and 2 bases at J, with 10 bases between. The CDR3: CSARRQGNTGELFF. For the CDR3, the DNA is TGCAGTGCTAGGCGGCAGGGTAACACCGGGGAGCTGTTTTTT.

The V gene is TRBV30, the J gene TRBJ1-5; TRBD1 might be the D (5 bases). V was pared by 0 bases and J by 0 bases, with 12 bases between. CDR3 length: 16 amino acids. Germline assignment: CDR1 GTSNPN and CDR2 SVGIG (reference sequence). The CDR3 loop is CAWSVSRRGSNQPQHF. In nucleotides, the CDR3 is TGTGCCTGGAGTGTATCCCGGAGGGGTAGCAATCAGCCCCAGCATTTT. The full variable domain, completed using reference TRBV30 and TRBJ1-5, is SQTIHQWPATLVQPVGSPLSLECTVEGTSNPNLYWYRQAAGRGLQLLFYSVGIGQISSEVPQNLSASRPQDRQFILSSKKLLLSDSGFYLCAWSVSRRGSNQPQHFGDGTRLSIL.

The rearrangement links TRBV7-8 to TRBJ1-5; D remains unclear. CDR1 and CDR2 (germline): SGHVS, FQNEAQ. V lost 3 bases to trimming and J lost 5 bases, with 8 bases between them. CDR3 length equals 13 residues. CDR3 nucleotides: TGTGCCAGCAGCTTCGGGCATGATCAGCCCCAGCATTTT. This translates into CASSFGHDQPQHF.

This chain joins TRBV12-5 and TRBJ1-5, with 8 positions matching TRBD1. The CDR3 runs to 14 residues. Germline CDR1 and CDR2: LGHNT and FRNRAP. The trim removed 0 bases at V and 7 bases at J, leaving 2 bases unmatched. The DNA of the CDR3 is TGTGCTAGTGGTTTGGTACAGGGGGGGCAGCCCCAGCATTTT. Translating it yields CASGLVQGGQPQHF.

The chain joins TRBV7-2 to TRBJ2-7, with 10 bases matching TRBD2. CDR1 is SGHTA and CDR2 is FQGNSA in the germline V gene. The CDR3 is 15 residues long. The V gene end was trimmed by 6 bases and the J gene end by 5 bases; junction bases not matched to a gene: 10. The CDR3 sequence: CASSLSGRASDEQYF. For the CDR3, the DNA is TGTGCCAGCAGTCTAAGCGGGAGGGCCTCGGACGAGCAGTACTTC. The full variable domain, in which reference TRBV7-2 and TRBJ2-7 provide the parts outside the CDR3, is GAGVSQSPSNKVTEKGKDVELRCDPISGHTALYWYRQSLGQGLEFLIYFQGNSAPDKSGLPSDRFSAERTGGSVSTLTIQRTQQEDSAVYLCASSLSGRASDEQYFGPGTRLTVT.

The CDR3 is CASSLGQGVRETQYF. DNA for the CDR3: TGTGCCAGCAGTTTAGGACAGGGCGTTCGAGAGACCCAGTACTTC. V usage is TRBV27 and J usage is TRBJ2-5, with TRBD1 identical over 8 bases. The CDR3 contains 15 residues. V shed 2 bases, J shed 4 bases, and the junction held 6 bases outside the gene matches. Germline V gene data show CDR1 as MNHEY and CDR2 as SMNVEV (reference sequence).